The 28 T cell receptor beta chains given below trace back to one sample, sequenced in a study of cytomegalovirus exposure and HLA in healthy donors. This PCR relied on a set of 60 Vbeta primers and 13 Jbeta primers. Some clones are missing from TCRdb's copy, which holds only in-frame ones; the method was immunoSEQ multiplex PCR. The data hold about 120,000 clones, with roughly 80% observed a single time. Sequencing used PBMCs. The receptors originated from a female donor in good health and CMV-seropositive.

The gene calls are TRBV11-2 and TRBJ2-1; D is uncertain. V was clipped by 3 bases and J by 4 bases, with 7 bases between them. The length of the CDR3 is 13 residues. Looked up from germline, CDR1 is SGHAT and CDR2 is FQNNGV. CDR3 sequence reads: CASSFTEYNEQFF. The CDR3 DNA follows: TGTGCCAGCAGCTTCACAGAGTACAATGAGCAGTTCTTC.

CDR3: CSANRDRVQTEAFF. CDR3 nucleotide sequence: TGCAGCGCCAACCGGGACAGGGTTCAAACTGAAGCTTTCTTT. The chain employs TRBV29-1 and TRBJ1-1; 9 nucleotides match TRBD1. There are 14 residues in the CDR3. Trimming cost V 7 bases and J 5 bases; bases outside gene matches: 11. CDR1 SQVTM and CDR2 ANQGSEA come from the germline V gene.

The CDR3, as DNA: TGTGCCAGCAGCTTCTTCGGGACAGGGGGATATTCACCCCTCCACTTT. This codes for CASSFFGTGGYSPLHF. The J gene is TRBJ1-6, the V gene TRBV5-4; TRBD1 agrees at 11 bases. From germline, CDR1 is SGHNT and CDR2 YYREEE (reference sequence). The CDR3 consists of 16 residues. The junction had 6 bases not matched to a gene; V was cut back by 2 bases and J by 8 bases.

In nucleotides, the CDR3 is TGTGCCAGCTCACCTGACAGAATCACTGAAGCTTTCTTT. Translating it yields CASSPDRITEAFF. The chain recombines TRBV18 with TRBJ1-1; D might be TRBD1 (5 bases). CDR1 is KGHSH and CDR2 is LQKENI in the germline V gene. This CDR3 contains 13 residues. Deletions cut 3 bases from V and 4 bases from J, with 9 bases between.

J is TRBJ1-6 and V is TRBV7-6; a weak D match, TRBD1 (5 bases). Between the trimmed V and J ends, which lost 5 bases and 7 bases, there was a span of 15 bases. The germline V gene has CDR1 SGHVS and CDR2 FNYEAQ. The CDR3 has 15 residues. As DNA, the CDR3 is TGTGCCAGCAGCGCGATGACAGTAAGCAATTCACCCCTCCACTTT. This codes for CASSAMTVSNSPLHF.

V gene TRBV9 combines with J gene TRBJ1-6, with 10 nucleotides matching TRBD1. Trimming at V came to 4 bases and at J to 10 bases, leaving 8 bases not matched to a gene. The CDR3 is 15 amino acids. From germline, CDR1 is SGDLS and CDR2 YYNGEE. CDR3 nucleotide sequence: TGTGCCAGCAGCCCCCGGGGACAGGGGTACTCACCCCTCCACTTT. Protein sequence: CASSPRGQGYSPLHF.

The CDR3 bases are TGTGCCAGCAGCATCTCCAGAACCGGGACAGGGTTGGGAAAACTGTTTTTT. Protein sequence: CASSISRTGTGLGKLFF. The chain couples TRBV28 to TRBJ1-4, with 9 bases identical to TRBD1. V lost 6 bases and J lost 10; bases outside the gene matches: 18. Germline assignment: CDR1 MDHEN and CDR2 SYDVKM. This CDR3 has 17 residues.

J is TRBJ2-5 and V is TRBV10-1, with D maybe TRBD2 (6 bases). The length of the CDR3 is 14 residues. V was trimmed by 0 bases and J by 7 bases, leaving 12 bases between them. Germline V gives CDR1 WNHNN, CDR2 SYGVQD (reference sequence). DNA of the CDR3: TGCGCCAGCAGTGAGTCTGCCCGGGGAGGGACCCAGTACTTC. Translating gives CASSESARGGTQYF.

The chain couples TRBV7-9 to TRBJ1-3; D is possibly TRBD1 (5 bases). Looked up from germline, CDR1 is SEHNR and CDR2 is FQNEAQ (reference sequence). CDR3 length equals 14 residues. The V end lost 5 bases, the J end lost 0 bases, and 8 bases lay between the germline ends. The CDR3 is CASSADTSGNTIYF. Written as DNA, the CDR3 is TGTGCCAGCAGCGCGGACACCTCTGGAAACACCATATATTTT.

The rearrangement uses TRBV30 and TRBJ1-2; 8 bases are a match to TRBD1. Germline V gene sequence: CDR1 GTSNPN, CDR2 SVGIG (reference sequence). V dropped 4 bases and J dropped 5; count of bases not matched to a gene: 6. There are 13 residues in the CDR3. The CDR3 region is CAWNGRGPYGYTF. In nucleotides, the CDR3 is TGTGCCTGGAACGGCAGGGGGCCTTATGGCTACACCTTC.

This clone was found a few times. This chain uses TRBV7-6 with TRBJ1-3; 9 bases map to TRBD1. The CDR3 is made up of 15 amino acids. Per germline, CDR1 SGHVS and CDR2 FNYEAQ. V trimming: 5 bases; J trimming: 2 bases; junction bases outside the gene matches: 4. The CDR3 is CASSPRTGAGNTIYF. DNA for the CDR3: TGTGCCAGCAGCCCGAGGACAGGGGCTGGAAACACCATATATTTT.

The chain uses TRBV19 and TRBJ1-2; 9 positions match TRBD1. J was trimmed by 8 bases and V by 6 bases; bases with no gene match: 7. Germline V lookup: CDR1 LNHDA, CDR2 SQIVND (reference sequence). This CDR3 is 13 amino acids long. Written as DNA, the CDR3 is TGTGCCAGTAGATTGGACAGGGGCCAAGGCTACACCTTC. Translation: CASRLDRGQGYTF.

In nucleotides, the CDR3 is TGTGCCAGCGCCGGGTATGGTTCACCCCTCCACTTT. Protein: CASAGYGSPLHF. The genes are TRBV2 and TRBJ1-6; D gene uncertain. CDR3 length: 12 residues. V was clipped by 8 bases and J by 9 bases, with 11 bases between them. CDR1 is SNHLY, CDR2 FYNNEI, per germline.

This clone is a singleton in its sample. This sequence joins TRBV5-4 and TRBJ1-2; 7 bases are shared with TRBD1. The CDR3 spans 15 residues. V lost 6 bases and J lost 7; bases outside the gene matches: 15. Germline lookup yields CDR1 SGHNT and CDR2 YYREEE (reference sequence). CDR3 sequence (DNA): TGTGCCAGCACCGTCGAACAGGGGACCAGGAGTGGCTACACCTTC. Protein: CASTVEQGTRSGYTF. The full variable domain, completed using reference TRBV5-4 and TRBJ1-2, is ETGVTQSPTHLIKTRGQQVTLRCSSQSGHNTVSWYQQALGQGPQFIFQYYREEENGRGNFPPRFSGLQFPNYSSELNVNALELDDSALYLCASTVEQGTRSGYTFGSGTRLTVV.

V usage is TRBV27 and J usage is TRBJ2-2, with 9 bases lining up with TRBD1. Looked up from germline, CDR1 is MNHEY and CDR2 is SMNVEV (reference sequence). This CDR3 contains 18 residues. Trimming cost V 3 bases and J 4 bases; bases outside gene matches: 12. CDR3 DNA: TGTGCCAGCAGTTTGTACTTCCTGACAGGGGGAAGCACCGGGGAGCTGTTTTTT. It yields the protein CASSLYFLTGGSTGELFF.

The chain employs TRBV19 and TRBJ1-3, with 8 bases matching TRBD1. V lost 5 bases and J lost 1; bases outside the gene matches: 4. This CDR3 region has 15 residues. The germline V gene has CDR1 LNHDA and CDR2 SQIVND (reference sequence). The CDR3 DNA reads as TGTGCCAGTAGTCAGGGGGCGGCATCTGGAAACACCATATATTTT. This codes for CASSQGAASGNTIYF.

The V gene is TRBV18, the J gene TRBJ2-7, with unresolved D. From germline, CDR1 is KGHSH and CDR2 LQKENI. Trimming left V 0 bases short and J 1 base short, with 7 bases between. This CDR3 spans 14 amino acids. The CDR3 here is CASSPPSTSYEQYF. CDR3 bases: TGTGCCAGCTCACCACCATCGACTTCCTACGAGCAGTACTTC.

The chain links TRBV30 to TRBJ1-1; D is unresolved. Germline V CDR1 and CDR2: GTSNPN, SVGIG (reference sequence). The CDR3 has 11 amino acids. V lost 4 bases to trimming and J lost 5 bases, with 8 bases between them. DNA for the CDR3: TGTGCCTGGACCGAGGGAACTGAAGCTTTCTTT. It is translated as CAWTEGTEAFF.

The rearrangement joins TRBV6-4 to TRBJ1-1; 7 positions match TRBD1. Germline lookup yields CDR1 MRHNA and CDR2 SNTAGT. Germline trimming cut 0 bases from V and 6 bases from J; bases unmatched to any gene: 4. CDR3 length equals 14 residues. The CDR3 loop reads CASSDSPGGPEAFF. CDR3 nucleotide sequence: TGTGCCAGCAGTGACTCGCCAGGGGGGCCTGAAGCTTTCTTT.

The chain carries TRBV11-2 and TRBJ2-7, with D perhaps TRBD1 (5 bases). CDR3 length: 15 amino acids. In germline, CDR1 is SGHAT, CDR2 FQNNGV. The ends were cut back, 1 base at V and 3 bases at J, with 13 bases in the middle. The CDR3 nucleotides read TGTGCCAGCAGCTTAGGGGCAGGGAATGTCTACGAGCAGTACTTC. As protein: CASSLGAGNVYEQYF.

This chain links TRBV2 with TRBJ2-3, with 7 positions matching TRBD1. The CDR3 spans 14 residues. Germline V gives CDR1 SNHLY, CDR2 FYNNEI. V shed 4 bases, J shed 5 bases, and the junction held 6 bases outside the gene matches. For the CDR3, the DNA is TGTGCCAGCAGTGGACAGGGCAGAGAAGATACGCAGTATTTT. It translates to CASSGQGREDTQYF. Using reference TRBV2 and TRBJ2-3 for the parts outside the CDR3, the full variable domain is EPEVTQTPSHQVTQMGQEVILRCVPISNHLYFYWYRQILGQKVEFLVSFYNNEISEKSEIFDDQFSVERPDGSNFTLKIRSTKLEDSAMYFCASSGQGREDTQYFGPGTRLTVL.

This clone has a handful of counts. The genes are TRBV5-4 and TRBJ1-2, with 7 bases aligning to TRBD1. The CDR3 runs 14 residues. Germline V CDR1 and CDR2: SGHNT, YYREEE (reference sequence). V shed 4 bases and J 8 bases; nucleotides not matched to a gene: 11. The CDR3 is CASSTPTGREGYTF. The CDR3 nucleotides read TGTGCCAGCAGCACACCGACAGGGCGGGAAGGCTACACCTTC.

This clone was seen a few times. The chain couples TRBV25-1 to TRBJ1-4; 9 bases map to TRBD1. The CDR3 length is 14 residues. CDR1 is MGHDK and CDR2 is SYGVNS in the germline V gene. With 6 bases clipped from V and 11 bases from J, the junction kept 10 bases outside the gene matches. This CDR3 is CASRETGGSGKLFF. CDR3 DNA sequence: TGTGCCAGCAGGGAGACAGGGGGATCCGGGAAACTGTTTTTT.

V and J are TRBV7-6 and TRBJ2-1; 8 nucleotides line up with TRBD1. CDR1 is SGHVS, CDR2 FNYEAQ, per germline. The CDR3 sequence is 18 residues long. J gave up 0 bases and V 5 bases, and 12 bases lay outside the gene matches. The CDR3 is CASSPRTGQTFSYNEQFF. CDR3 in DNA: TGTGCCAGCAGCCCTCGGACAGGGCAAACTTTCTCCTACAATGAGCAGTTCTTC.

V and J are TRBV11-1 and TRBJ1-6, with D perhaps matching TRBD1 (5 bases). The CDR3 is made up of 13 amino acids. Germline CDR1 SGHAT, CDR2 FQDESV (reference sequence). V lost 3 bases, J lost 5 bases, and 5 bases lay in between. CDR3: CASSLTDNSPLHF. The CDR3 DNA reads TGTGCCAGCAGCTTGACAGATAATTCACCCCTCCACTTT.

This chain uses TRBV7-3 with TRBJ2-7; 7 nucleotides line up with TRBD1. The CDR3 is 13 residues long. Germline CDR1 reads SGHTA; CDR2 reads FQGTGA. V lost 5 bases to trimming and J lost 6 bases; unmatched junction nucleotides: 7. This CDR3 is CASSRTGDREQYF. CDR3 coding DNA: TGTGCCAGCAGCCGAACAGGGGATCGCGAGCAGTACTTC.

CDR3 sequence (DNA): TGTGCCAGCAGCGTAGTGGAGAAGAGTGAAGCTTTCTTT. This encodes CASSVVEKSEAFF. The chain recombines TRBV9 with TRBJ1-1; D is uncertain. Germline-derived CDR1 and CDR2 are SGDLS and YYNGEE. The CDR3 length is 13 residues. V lost 0 bases, J lost 7 bases, and 10 bases lay in between.

This clone was observed once. This chain connects TRBV7-2 to TRBJ2-2; maybe TRBD2 (5 bases). V lost 6 bases, J lost 2 bases, and 13 bases lay in between. The CDR3 runs to 15 residues. CDR1 is SGHTA, CDR2 FQGNSA, per germline. The CDR3 here is CASSRGLANTGELFF. CDR3 sequence (DNA): TGTGCCAGCAGTCGAGGACTGGCTAACACCGGGGAGCTGTTTTTT.